This TCR beta chain was identified during a study of response to subunit inactivated influenza vaccine. CDR3 length equals 15 residues. J lost 5 bases, V lost 4 bases, and 12 bases had no gene match. Germline values: CDR1 SGHRS, CDR2 YFSETQ. To note about this clonotype: Its antigen remains unknown.

MiXCR, run by TCRdb on the RT-PCR reads, gives a single entry per CDR3 protein. This table holds 430,000 or so distinct CDR3 sequences, roughly 11% found once. Whole-study results and caveats: Authors suggested seasonal influenza vaccinations each recruit few new T cells.

The input for sequencing was PBMCs from blood, taken roughly 46 days after vaccination. This chain connects TRBV5-1 to TRBJ2-7; 7 bases fit TRBD1. This TCR derives from a man in his fifties or sixties who received an inactivated influenza vaccine. The CDR3 DNA is TGCGCCAGCAGCCTCTTGACAGGGCGAGTCCACGAGCAGTACTTC. Encoded protein: CASSLLTGRVHEQYF.